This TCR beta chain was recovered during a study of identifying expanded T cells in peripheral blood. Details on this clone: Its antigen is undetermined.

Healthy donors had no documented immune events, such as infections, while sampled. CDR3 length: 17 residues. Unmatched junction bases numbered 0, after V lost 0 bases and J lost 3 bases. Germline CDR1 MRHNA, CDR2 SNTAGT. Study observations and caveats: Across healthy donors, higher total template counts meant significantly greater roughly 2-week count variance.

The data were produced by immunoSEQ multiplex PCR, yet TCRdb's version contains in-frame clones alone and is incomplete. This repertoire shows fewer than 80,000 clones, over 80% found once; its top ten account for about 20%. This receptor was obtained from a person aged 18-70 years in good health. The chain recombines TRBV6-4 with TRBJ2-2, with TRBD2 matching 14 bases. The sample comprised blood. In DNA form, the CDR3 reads TGTGCCAGCAGTGACTCGACTAGCGGGGGGGACACCGGGGAGCTGTTTTTT. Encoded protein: CASSDSTSGGDTGELFF.